This TCR beta chain is from a study of OX40 agonist ivuxolimab in advanced cancers. Study in general: Ivuxolimab is a fully human IgG2 antibody that activates OX40 (CD134). Subjects had a mean age of around 60 years, with a range of 23 to 79; around 84% were male. Participants could have had prior anti-PD-1, anti-PD-L1 or anti-CTLA-4 therapy, and 40% had some. Study observations and caveats: At 0.1 to 3.0 mg/kg and by week 6, clonal expansion occurred in CD4+ and CD8+ blood T cells.

With respect to this clone: Its target is not known.

Germline-derived CDR1 and CDR2 are LGHNA and YNFKEQ. The CDR3 spans 15 residues. V lost 3 bases and J lost 3; bases outside the gene matches: 5. The table came from immunoSEQ multiplex PCR; TCRdb's copy has only in-frame clones and leaves some out. The sample has over 100,000 clones, roughly 95% seen once. The clonotype was recovered from an adult with an advanced solid tumor such as melanoma, head and neck, liver or kidney cancer. This chain uses TRBV4-2 with TRBJ2-7; 10 bases agree with TRBD1. The material was CD4+ or CD8+ T cells sorted from blood, obtained in a trial of the OX40 agonist ivuxolimab. The CDR3 region is CASSHGTGEYYEQYF. DNA of the CDR3: TGTGCCAGCAGCCACGGGACAGGGGAGTACTACGAGCAGTACTTC.